A selection of T cell receptor beta chains follows, all from one sample in a study of blood T cell repertoires in COVID-19. The data were produced by immunoSEQ multiplex PCR, yet TCRdb's version contains in-frame clones alone and is incomplete. The repertoire includes under 100,000 clones, 70% to 85% of them detected once, and 2.5% to 3.5% sits in the top ten. Sequenced sample: peripheral blood. The receptors were gathered from a woman of 80 years or more with COVID-19, enrolled during active disease. The CDR3 runs from the conserved cysteine through the conserved F or W. D genes are given only for firm matches. Size tells how often a clone was seen (once, few, many) or the class of an expanded clone, and some rows leave it out.

J | size | D | V | DNA | CDR3
TRBJ2-1 | NA | TRBD2 | TRBV4-2 | TGTGCCAGCAGCCAAGGGTCCGGACTAGCCTACAATGAGCAGTTCTTC | CASSQGSGLAYNEQFF
TRBJ2-7 | NA | NA | TRBV18 | TGTGCCAGCTCACCAGGGAGTAACTACGAGCAGTACTTC | CASSPGSNYEQYF
TRBJ1-5 | NA | TRBD1 | TRBV24-1 | TGTGCCACCGGGACAGGGGATGGGAGCAATCAGCCCCAGCATTTT | CATGTGDGSNQPQHF
TRBJ2-3 | NA | TRBD1 | TRBV15 | TGTGCCACCAGTTCCCCTTCGACAGGGGGGCGCGCAGATACGCAGTATTTT | CATSSPSTGGRADTQYF
TRBJ2-3 | NA | TRBD1 | TRBV7-3 | TGTGCCAGCAGCTTAGACAGGGGAACAGATACGCAGTATTTT | CASSLDRGTDTQYF
TRBJ1-6 | NA | TRBD1 | TRBV5-1 | TGCGCCAGCAGCTGGGGACAGGGAAGCAATTCACCCCTCCACTTT | CASSWGQGSNSPLHF
TRBJ2-1 | NA | TRBD2 | TRBV11-3 | TGTGCCAGCAGCTTTAGAGGGAGCCTAGCGGGGGGGCCCGCTTATGAGCAGTTCTTC | CASSFRGSLAGGPAYEQFF
TRBJ1-1 | NA | NA | TRBV6-2/TRBV6-3 | TGTGCCAGCAGTTACGCGGCAGGGGACACTGAAGCTTTCTTT | CASSYAAGDTEAFF
TRBJ2-4 | NA | NA | TRBV12-3/TRBV12-4 | TGTGCCAGCAGTTTAAGGGAGGCCGGTTTTCAGTACTTC | CASSLREAGFQYF
TRBJ2-3 | NA | NA | TRBV27 | TGTGCCAGCAGTCCCGAAAGCTTTGCTACGCAGTATTTT | CASSPESFATQYF
TRBJ2-7 | NA | NA | TRBV11-1 | TGTGCCAGCAGCTTAGGACCCGAGGGGGGGCGAGAGCAGTACTTC | CASSLGPEGGREQYF
TRBJ2-3 | NA | NA | TRBV6-4 | TGTGCCAGCAGTGCCACCGGGAACCATCAGACCGGTACGCAGTATTTT | CASSATGNHQTGTQYF
TRBJ2-5 | NA | NA | TRBV18 | TGTGCCAGCTCACAAAGCGGGACAAAGTTCATGGAGACCCAGTACTTC | CASSQSGTKFMETQYF
TRBJ2-1 | NA | TRBD2 | TRBV3-1/TRBV3-2 | TGTGCCAGCAGCCAAGGACTAGCGGGAGGATACAATGAGCAGTTCTTC | CASSQGLAGGYNEQFF
TRBJ1-2 | NA | TRBD1 | TRBV7-2 | TGTGCCAGCAGCCCCCGGACAGGGAGCACAACTAACTATGGCTACACCTTC | CASSPRTGSTTNYGYTF
TRBJ2-1 | few | TRBD1 | TRBV7-9 | TGTGCCAGCAGCTTAGACAGGGGACGGGGGCAGTTCTTC | CASSLDRGRGQFF
TRBJ2-7 | NA | TRBD2 | TRBV27 | TGTGCCAGCACTCAACTCGGGAGGGATTACTTC | CASTQLGRDYF
TRBJ2-2 | NA | NA | TRBV18 | TGTGCCAGCGCCCCCCAGTCCGGGGAGCTGTTTTTT | CASAPQSGELFF
TRBJ2-7 | few | NA | TRBV7-2 | TGTGCCAGCAGCCACCGGGACCGCGGGGCCGAGCAGTACTTC | CASSHRDRGAEQYF
TRBJ2-1 | NA | NA | TRBV7-6 | TGTGCCAGCAGCTTAATGGGGGGAGGATCCTACAATGAGCAGTTCTTC | CASSLMGGGSYNEQFF
TRBJ1-1 | NA | NA | TRBV28 | TGTGCCAGCAGTTTTAGTCTGAGTGAAGCTTTCTTT | CASSFSLSEAFF
TRBJ1-2 | NA | TRBD1 | TRBV5-1 | TGCGCCAGCAGCTTGGGGCAGGGACAGGGCTACACCTTC | CASSLGQGQGYTF
TRBJ2-6 | NA | TRBD1 | TRBV24-1 | TGTGCCACCAGTGCCGTGGTTGGCAGGGGGCATGGTGGGGCCAACGTCCTGACTTTC | CATSAVVGRGHGGANVLTF
TRBJ2-1 | NA | TRBD2 | TRBV10-3 | TGTGCCATCAGCGACCCCCTAGGACTAGCGGGCGCCTACAATGAGCAGTTCTTC | CAISDPLGLAGAYNEQFF
TRBJ2-7 | NA | TRBD1 | TRBV2 | TGTGCCAGTGACCGGGACAGGGTATCCTACGAGCAGTACTTC | CASDRDRVSYEQYF
TRBJ1-4 | NA | TRBD1 | TRBV5-1 | TGCGCCAGCAGCTGGGGCCAAGGGGGCTTTGAAAAACTGTTTTTT | CASSWGQGGFEKLFF
TRBJ2-3 | NA | TRBD2 | TRBV10-3 | TGTGCCATCAGTGCGCCTAGCGGGGGGGAGGATACGCAGTATTTT | CAISAPSGGEDTQYF
TRBJ2-7 | NA | TRBD1 | TRBV18 | TGTGCCAGCTCCCCCGGGACAGCCCTCTACGAGCAGTACTTC | CASSPGTALYEQYF
TRBJ2-4 | once | NA | TRBV24-1 | TGTGCCCCTACGTCGGACATTCAGTACTTC | CAPTSDIQYF
TRBJ1-1 | NA | NA | TRBV19 | TGTGCCACGACACTACGACAGGTCTCGAACACTGAAGCTTTCTTT | CATTLRQVSNTEAFF